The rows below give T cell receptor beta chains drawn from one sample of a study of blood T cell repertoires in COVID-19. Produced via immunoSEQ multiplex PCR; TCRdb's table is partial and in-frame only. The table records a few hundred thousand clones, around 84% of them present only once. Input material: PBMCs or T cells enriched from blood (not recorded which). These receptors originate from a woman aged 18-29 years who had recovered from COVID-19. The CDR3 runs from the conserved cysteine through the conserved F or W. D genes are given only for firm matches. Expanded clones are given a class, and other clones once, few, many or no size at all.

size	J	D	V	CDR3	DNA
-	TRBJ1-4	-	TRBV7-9	CASSAINEKLFF	TGTGCCAGCAGCGCGATTAATGAAAAACTGTTTTTT
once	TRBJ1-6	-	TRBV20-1	CSASDSYNSPLHF	TGCAGTGCTAGTGACAGCTATAATTCACCCCTCCACTTT
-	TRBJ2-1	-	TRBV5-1	CASKRAVDNEQFF	TGCGCCAGCAAGCGGGCGGTTGACAATGAGCAGTTCTTC
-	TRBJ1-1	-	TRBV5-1	CASSALNTEAFF	TGCGCCAGCAGTGCCCTAAACACTGAAGCTTTCTTT
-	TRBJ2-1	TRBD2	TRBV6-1	CASKLSGRGGGQFF	TGTGCCAGCAAACTGAGCGGGAGGGGAGGGGGGCAGTTCTTC
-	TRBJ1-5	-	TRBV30	CAWSVRGNQPQHF	TGTGCCTGGAGTGTTCGGGGGAATCAGCCCCAGCATTTT
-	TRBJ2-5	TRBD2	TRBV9	CASSASGRRQETQYF	TGTGCCAGCAGCGCCAGCGGGAGAAGACAAGAGACCCAGTACTTC
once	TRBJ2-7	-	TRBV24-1	CATSDGSRGEQYF	TGTGCCACCAGTGATGGGAGTCGGGGCGAGCAGTACTTC
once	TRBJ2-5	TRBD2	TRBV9	CASSPSGAIGETQYF	TGTGCCAGCAGCCCTAGCGGGGCAATTGGAGAGACCCAGTACTTC
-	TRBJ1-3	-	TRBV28	CASRGSGANSGNTIYF	TGTGCCAGCAGGGGGTCAGGGGCTAACTCTGGAAACACCATATATTTT
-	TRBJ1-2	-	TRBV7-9	CASSLSGSYYGYTF	TGTGCCAGCAGCTTGTCAGGGTCCTACTATGGCTACACCTTC
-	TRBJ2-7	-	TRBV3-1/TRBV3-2	CASSPSPSYEQYF	TGTGCCAGCAGCCCTTCCCCCTCCTACGAGCAGTACTTC
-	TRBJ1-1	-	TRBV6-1	CASSEWRRGEAFF	TGTGCCAGCAGTGAATGGAGAAGGGGCGAAGCTTTCTTT
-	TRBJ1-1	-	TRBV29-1	CSVAGDTEAFF	TGCAGCGTTGCCGGGGACACTGAAGCTTTCTTT
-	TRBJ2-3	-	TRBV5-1	CASSLGSWNTDTQYF	TGCGCCAGCAGCCTAGGAAGCTGGAACACAGATACGCAGTATTTT
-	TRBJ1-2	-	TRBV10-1	CASNRAGYTF	TGCGCCAGCAACAGGGCCGGCTACACCTTC
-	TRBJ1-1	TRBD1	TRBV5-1	CASSLEGQGGWARAEAFF	TGCGCCAGCAGCTTGGAGGGACAGGGGGGCTGGGCACGGGCCGAAGCTTTCTTT
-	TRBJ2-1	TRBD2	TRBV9	CASSVGLAGDNEQFF	TGTGCCAGCAGCGTAGGGTTAGCGGGAGACAATGAGCAGTTCTTC
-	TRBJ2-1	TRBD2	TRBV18	CASSPEGLGYEQFF	TGTGCCAGCTCACCAGAGGGACTAGGCTATGAGCAGTTCTTC
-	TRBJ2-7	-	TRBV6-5	CASKRGEGLGEQYF	TGTGCCAGCAAAAGGGGCGAAGGCTTGGGCGAGCAGTACTTC
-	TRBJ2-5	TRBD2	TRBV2	CASRNRGVEETQYF	TGTGCCAGCAGGAATCGGGGGGTTGAGGAGACCCAGTACTTC
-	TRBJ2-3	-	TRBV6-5	CASSFRTSGSTDTQYF	TGTGCCAGCAGTTTTCGGACGTCGGGGAGCACAGATACGCAGTATTTT
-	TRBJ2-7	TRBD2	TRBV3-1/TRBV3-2	CASSLTPQRGSYEQYF	TGTGCCAGCAGCCTAACCCCTCAGCGGGGGAGTTACGAGCAGTACTTC
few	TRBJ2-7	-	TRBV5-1	CASRKSGSYEQYF	TGCGCCAGCAGGAAGTCAGGCTCCTACGAGCAGTACTTC
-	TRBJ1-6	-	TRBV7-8	CASSLALRQSSYNSPLHF	TGTGCCAGCAGCTTAGCGCTTCGACAAAGCTCCTATAATTCACCCCTCCACTTT
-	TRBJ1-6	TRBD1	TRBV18	CASSPIGTGGSPLHF	TGTGCCAGCTCACCAATTGGGACAGGGGGCTCACCCCTCCACTTT
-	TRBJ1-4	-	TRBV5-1	CASSLATAPEKLFF	TGCGCCAGCAGCTTGGCGACAGCTCCCGAAAAACTGTTTTTT
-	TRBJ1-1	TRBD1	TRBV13	CASSLGTGYTEAFF	TGTGCCAGCAGCTTAGGGACAGGGTACACTGAAGCTTTCTTT
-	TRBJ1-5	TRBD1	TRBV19	CASSKTGDGNQPQHF	TGTGCCAGTAGTAAGACAGGGGATGGCAATCAGCCCCAGCATTTT
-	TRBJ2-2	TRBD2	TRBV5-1	CASSLEPAGALGELFF	TGCGCCAGCAGCTTGGAACCAGCGGGAGCCTTAGGGGAGCTGTTTTTT
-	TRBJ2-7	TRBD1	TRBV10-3	CATGQGSSYEQYF	TGTGCCACCGGACAGGGAAGCTCCTACGAGCAGTACTTC
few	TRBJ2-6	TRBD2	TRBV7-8	CASSLVMVGGSGANVLTF	TGTGCCAGCAGCTTAGTAATGGTGGGAGGGTCTGGGGCCAACGTCCTGACTTTC
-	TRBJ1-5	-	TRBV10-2	CASSVGGAGNQPQHF	TGCGCCAGCAGTGTCGGCGGGGCGGGCAATCAGCCCCAGCATTTT
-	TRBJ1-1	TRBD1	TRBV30	CAWSSDRGTEAFF	TGTGCCTGGAGTTCTGACAGGGGCACTGAAGCTTTCTTT
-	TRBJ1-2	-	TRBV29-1	CSVEDQGYGYTF	TGCAGCGTTGAAGATCAGGGCTATGGCTACACCTTC